A selection of T cell receptor beta chains follows, all from one sample in a study of technical replicates of blood from a handful of donors. Generated by immunoSEQ multiplex PCR, the TCRdb table keeps only in-frame clones and is missing some. The sample consists of fewer than 65,000 clones, around 87% of them appearing once. Sequenced input: PBMCs. The source is a human donor in good health. Some clones in this sample may be carry-over from other donors' samples. The CDR3 runs from the conserved cysteine through the conserved F or W. The D gene is left open where the match is weak.

D gene,J gene,V gene,CDR3 protein
NA,TRBJ1-3,TRBV14,CASSQDLGGISGNTIYF
NA,TRBJ1-1,TRBV7-2,CASSSPAVGGAMNTEAFF
NA,TRBJ2-2,TRBV15,CATQGWPGELFF
NA,TRBJ2-1,TRBV7-8,CASSPRLDYNEQFF
NA,TRBJ2-5,TRBV4-2,CASSPDRTETQYF
TRBD2,TRBJ2-1,TRBV5-1,CASSWGGRAFIGSYNEQFF
NA,TRBJ1-2,TRBV6-6,CASSGNSDYGYTF
TRBD2,TRBJ2-3,TRBV2,CASSGTSSQDTQYF
TRBD2,TRBJ2-7,TRBV6-6,CASSYRGGSGYEQYF
TRBD1,TRBJ1-2,TRBV27,CASSLEGAAGYTF